The sequence of this T cell receptor (beta chain) was determined in a study of identical twins. Template switching, a step in the protocol, added a universal primer site, and cDNA carried unique molecular identifiers. TCRdb analysed the 5' RACE reads with MiXCR anew, one entry per CDR3 protein. The sample carries 200,000 to 300,000 distinct CDR3 sequences, about 13% recorded once. This clonotype showed up just a few times. Trimming took 6 bases from V and 0 from J; bases not matched to a gene: 8. The CDR3 covers 16 residues. Germline CDR1 and CDR2: DFQATT and SNEGSKA (reference sequence). The same data also went into a second study, on yellow fever vaccine responses in identical twins.

This clonotype originated in a woman aged 18-29 years in good health. V usage is TRBV20-1 and J usage is TRBJ2-2; 9 bases fit TRBD2. The source material was memory (CD45RO+) T cells sorted from blood. CDR3: CSAAFSGRPNTGELFF. CDR3 bases: TGCAGTGCAGCATTCAGCGGGAGGCCGAACACCGGGGAGCTGTTTTTT.